This T cell receptor (beta chain) stems from a study of beta chain features in type 1 diabetes. Regarding the study as a whole: In comparison with healthy donors, patients had naive, central memory and Treg TCRB repertoires that appeared more similar.

A note on this clone: Its matching antigen is unknown.

The CDR3 has 13 amino acids. The V end lost 4 bases, the J end lost 8 bases, and 13 bases lay between the germline ends. The germline V gene encodes CDR1 SGHDN and CDR2 FVKESK. The sequenced template was cDNA made from the entire isolated RNA. TCRdb's table, derived via immunoSEQ multiplex PCR, lists solely in-frame clones and lacks some. The sample lists 250,000 to 350,000 clones, around 13% seen once, with 6.7% in the top ten. This clonotype was obtained from a man aged 25-45 years in good health. The sequenced sample consisted of central memory CD4+ T cells from blood. The chain recombines TRBV14 with TRBJ2-3; D is undetermined. CDR3 nucleotides: TGTGCCAGCAGCCGACAAAGGGTCGGTACGCAGTATTTT. It yields the protein CASSRQRVGTQYF.